One and the same sample provided the 17 T cell receptor beta chains below, sequenced in a study of T cell repertoires in cytomegalovirus infection. MiXCR, applied by TCRdb to the reads, yields one record per CDR3 protein. This table has 140,000 to 150,000 distinct CDR3 sequences, 30% to 40% appearing once. Which antigens these TCRs recognize remains unknown. The sample in question was CD8+ T cells from cultured PBMCs, obtained from culture after CMV antigen stimulation. The receptor set was obtained from a human donor in good health (CMV status not recorded). Some clones in this sample may be carry-over from other donors' samples.

The chain has TRBV12-3 or TRBV12-4 and TRBJ1-5; D remains ambiguous. With 1 base removed from V and 3 bases from J, the gap between germline ends came to 7 bases. The CDR3 spans 14 residues. The CDR3 region is CASSLVETNQPQHF. For the CDR3, the DNA is TGTGCCAGCAGTTTAGTGGAAACCAATCAGCCCCAGCATTTT.

There are a few counts of this clonotype. The rearrangement uses TRBV2 and TRBJ2-3, with D hard to call. V lost 0 bases, J lost 2 bases, and 9 bases lay in between. The CDR3 has 15 residues. Germline CDR1 reads SNHLY; CDR2 reads FYNNEI. CDR3 sequence: CASSEALIDTDTQYF. The DNA of the CDR3 is TGTGCCAGCAGTGAAGCGCTTATAGACACAGATACGCAGTATTTT.

This clonotype was observed many times. The genes are TRBV7-8 and TRBJ2-2, with D possibly TRBD1 on 6 matching bases. CDR1 and CDR2 (germline): SGHVS, FQNEAQ. Trimming stripped 7 bases from V and 0 bases from J, with 12 bases between. This CDR3 has 15 residues. CDR3 nucleotide sequence: TGTGCCAGCACCAATTGGACAGCGAACACCGGGGAGCTGTTTTTT. The encoded protein is CASTNWTANTGELFF. The full variable domain, with the rest looked up from reference TRBV7-8 and TRBJ2-2, is GAGVSQSPRYKVAKRGQDVALRCDPISGHVSLFWYQQALGQGPEFLTYFQNEAQLDKSGLPSDRFFAERPEGSVSTLKIQRTQQEDSAVYLCASTNWTANTGELFFGEGSRLTVL.

This clonotype was detected ten times or more. The chain carries TRBV7-9 and TRBJ1-2; D ambiguous. The germline V gene encodes CDR1 SEHNR and CDR2 FQNEAQ (reference sequence). V shed 1 base and J shed 11 bases, with 29 bases lying between them. The CDR3 is made up of 18 amino acids. In DNA, the CDR3 is TGTGCCAGCAGCTTAGAACAATCCCCCAAATCGTGGCAGAGAACTTACACCTTC. Protein product: CASSLEQSPKSWQRTYTF.

The chain employs TRBV27 and TRBJ2-7, with 7 bases fitting TRBD2. The CDR3 is 13 residues long. V lost 3 bases to trimming and J lost 6 bases; unmatched junction nucleotides: 5. Looked up from germline, CDR1 is MNHEY and CDR2 is SMNVEV (reference sequence). CDR3: CASSLGPGGEQYF. DNA of the CDR3: TGTGCCAGCAGTTTGGGCCCGGGGGGCGAGCAGTACTTC.

This clonotype has just a few counts. This sequence joins TRBV27 and TRBJ1-1; D remains unclear. Trimming removed 6 bases at V and 3 bases at J, with 14 bases between. Per the germline V gene, CDR1 is MNHEY and CDR2 is SMNVEV (reference sequence). This CDR3 comprises 14 residues. Here the CDR3 DNA reads TGTGCCAGCAGCTTTCGGGGTTCCCACACTGAAGCTTTCTTT. Amino acid sequence: CASSFRGSHTEAFF.

In nucleotides, the CDR3 is TGTGCCAGCAGCCCCGGGCCAATGAACACTGAAGCTTTCTTT. Encoded protein: CASSPGPMNTEAFF. This chain uses TRBV5-4 with TRBJ1-1; D call uncertain. Between the trimmed V and J ends, which lost 4 bases and 0 bases, there was a span of 10 bases. Germline CDR1 SGHNT, CDR2 YYREEE (reference sequence). CDR3 length equals 14 residues. Supplemented by reference TRBV5-4 and TRBJ1-1, the full variable domain reads ETGVTQSPTHLIKTRGQQVTLRCSSQSGHNTVSWYQQALGQGPQFIFQYYREEENGRGNFPPRFSGLQFPNYSSELNVNALELDDSALYLCASSPGPMNTEAFFGQGTRLTVV.

The chain uses TRBV5-5 and TRBJ1-1, with D uncertain. Trimming cost V 3 bases and J 4 bases, with 10 bases left between them. Germline V lookup: CDR1 SGHKS, CDR2 YYEKEE (reference sequence). The CDR3 is made up of 13 amino acids. DNA of the CDR3: TGTGCCAGCAGCTCCACAGTGAGCACTGAAGCTTTCTTT. It translates to CASSSTVSTEAFF.

This chain links TRBV29-1 with TRBJ1-2; D not resolved. Trimming took off 2 bases at V and 3 bases at J, with 7 bases between the two ends. The CDR3 spans 12 residues. Germline V gene lookup returns CDR1 SQVTM and CDR2 ANQGSEA. CDR3 amino acids: CSVEIRDYGYTF. The CDR3 DNA follows: TGCAGCGTTGAAATCCGGGACTATGGCTACACCTTC.

The chain employs TRBV3-1 and TRBJ1-1; no clear D. V lost 5 bases to trimming and J lost 8 bases, with 12 bases between them. This CDR3 region has 12 residues. CDR1 is LGHDT, CDR2 YNNKEL, per germline (reference sequence). The chain's CDR3 is CASSSTGWEAFF. CDR3 DNA: TGTGCCAGCAGCTCGACCGGTTGGGAAGCTTTCTTT. Together with reference TRBV3-1 and TRBJ1-1, the CDR3 gives the full variable domain: DTAVSQTPKYLVTQMGNDKSIKCEQNLGHDTMYWYKQDSKKFLKIMFSYNNKELIINETVPNRFSPKSPDKAHLNLHINSLELGDSAVYFCASSSTGWEAFFGQGTRLTVV.

The rearrangement uses TRBV12-3 or TRBV12-4 and TRBJ2-2, with TRBD1 matching 9 bases. CDR3 length: 14 residues. V shed 5 bases and J 7 bases; nucleotides not matched to a gene: 5. The CDR3 DNA sequence: TGTGCCAGCAGTCCCGGACAGGGGCGCGGGGAGCTGTTTTTT. This translates into CASSPGQGRGELFF.

The chain recombines TRBV28 with TRBJ1-5, with a weak D call TRBD1 (6 bases). Germline V gene sequence: CDR1 MDHEN, CDR2 SYDVKM. V lost 7 bases and J lost 0, with 16 bases in between. CDR3 length: 16 residues. CDR3 loop: CASKGPEGDSNQPQHF. The CDR3 DNA sequence: TGTGCCAGCAAGGGTCCGGAGGGGGATAGCAATCAGCCCCAGCATTTT.

This clonotype was found many times. The chain joins TRBV7-6 to TRBJ2-2; 10 bases map to TRBD1. With V trimmed by 5 bases and J by 0 bases, 3 bases remained unmatched. Germline CDR1 and CDR2: SGHVS and FNYEAQ. This CDR3 is built from 16 residues. CDR3 region: CASSPGTGANTGELFF. The CDR3 DNA sequence: TGTGCCAGCAGCCCTGGGACAGGGGCGAACACCGGGGAGCTGTTTTTT.

The V call is TRBV5-1, the J call TRBJ2-7; TRBD1 matches at 7 bases. The CDR3 consists of 12 residues. V was clipped by 3 bases and J by 3 bases; unmatched bases: 0. CDR1 and CDR2 (germline): SGHRS, YFSETQ. The CDR3 here is CASSWDSYEQYF. CDR3 in DNA: TGCGCCAGCAGCTGGGACAGCTACGAGCAGTACTTC.

This chain joins TRBV7-6 and TRBJ2-1, with 10 positions matching TRBD2. Germline V CDR1 and CDR2: SGHVS, FNYEAQ. Trimming removed 6 bases from V and 11 bases from J; junction bases left unmatched: 10. CDR3 length: 14 amino acids. This chain's CDR3 is CASSSSGGADKQFF. In DNA form, the CDR3 reads TGTGCCAGCAGTTCTAGCGGGGGTGCGGATAAGCAGTTCTTC.

This clonotype was seen a few times. The rearrangement joins TRBV10-3 to TRBJ2-5; the D gene could be TRBD1 or TRBD2 (5 bases each). CDR1 and CDR2 from the germline V gene are ENHRY and SYGVKD. The CDR3 runs 13 residues. The V end was cut by 8 bases, the J end by 2 bases, with 12 bases between. DNA of the CDR3: TGTGCCATCGGGGACGACCATCAAGAGACCCAGTACTTC. It specifies CAIGDDHQETQYF.

This chain links TRBV7-3 with TRBJ2-5; 7 nucleotides match TRBD2. J lost 5 bases, V lost 5 bases, and 14 bases had no gene match. Germline V CDR1 and CDR2: SGHTA, FQGTGA. The CDR3 sequence is 16 residues long. The CDR3: CASSPRLAGSGETQYF. CDR3 DNA sequence: TGTGCCAGCAGCCCCAGACTAGCAGGGTCGGGGGAGACCCAGTACTTC.